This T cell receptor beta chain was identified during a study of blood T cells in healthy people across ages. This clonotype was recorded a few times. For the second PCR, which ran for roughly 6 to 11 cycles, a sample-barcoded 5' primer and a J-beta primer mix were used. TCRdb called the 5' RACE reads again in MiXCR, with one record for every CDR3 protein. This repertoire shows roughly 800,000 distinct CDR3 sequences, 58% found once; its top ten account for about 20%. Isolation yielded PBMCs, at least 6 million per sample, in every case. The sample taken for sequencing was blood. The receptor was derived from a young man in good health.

CDR3 coding DNA: TGTGCCAGCAGCTCCGGACGTATGCCCTACGAGCAGTACTTC. Translation gives CASSSGRMPYEQYF. The V gene is TRBV7-9, the J gene TRBJ2-7; D gene uncertain. The CDR3 runs 14 residues. With 4 bases removed from V and 2 bases from J, the gap between germline ends came to 12 bases. Germline loops: CDR1 SEHNR, CDR2 FQNEAQ (reference sequence).